A selection of T cell receptor beta chains follows, all from one sample in a study of T cell repertoires in cytomegalovirus infection. TCRdb reanalysed the reads using MiXCR and keeps one entry per CDR3 protein. The data contain some 310,000 distinct CDR3 sequences, just under 25% of them seen just once; the ten biggest clones take up about an eighth. Antigens for these TCRs are unknown. The sequenced sample was cultured PBMCs, obtained from culture after CMV antigen stimulation. These receptors were obtained from a human donor in good health (CMV status not recorded). Some clones in this sample may be carry-over from other donors' samples. Both conserved end residues are trimmed from each CDR3. The listing skips clone size in some rows; elsewhere it reads once, few, many or a size class.

size: -; V: TRBV20-1; CDR3: SARDPRTANSPLH
size: many; V: TRBV7-2; CDR3: ASTPSSGRRNQPQH
size: -; V: TRBV27; CDR3: ASREAGKGNTEAF
size: few; V: TRBV20-1; CDR3: SASIPLAEQF
size: few; V: TRBV20-1; CDR3: SARDGAGGVHNEQF
size: few; V: TRBV6-2/TRBV6-3; CDR3: ASSFDWNNEQF
size: -; V: TRBV7-9; CDR3: ASSPVRDNYNEQF
size: few; V: TRBV12-3/TRBV12-4; CDR3: ASSFLLANEQF
size: -; V: TRBV30; CDR3: AWTDLGGYT
size: -; V: TRBV13; CDR3: ASSVLAGVEQF
size: -; V: TRBV19; CDR3: ASSMGRNSYNEQF
size: few; V: TRBV27; CDR3: ASSLNVLPGDEKLF
size: few; V: TRBV6-8; CDR3: ASGQRTTSGASYNEQF
size: -; V: TRBV25-1; CDR3: ASSPAGPTNEQF
size: few; V: TRBV6-1; CDR3: ASRTLAGVTGELF
size: -; V: TRBV19; CDR3: ASKPREGLYGYT
size: many; V: TRBV12-3/TRBV12-4; CDR3: ASSPELVRGYNEQF
size: few; V: TRBV12-3/TRBV12-4; CDR3: ASSAWFDRAYEQY
size: -; V: TRBV18; CDR3: ASSPARNYEQY
size: few; V: TRBV7-7; CDR3: ASSAPILGRKNTEAF
size: many; V: TRBV7-2; CDR3: ASSLDRGEGQPQH
size: once; V: TRBV10-2; CDR3: ASSAREQETQY